This record concerns one TCR beta chain sequence. Its matching antigen is unknown. The immunoSEQ assay was version 4, run in survey mode. Assay: immunoSEQ multiplex PCR; the TCRdb copy retains only in-frame clones and omits some. The sample includes tens of thousands of clones, approximately 85% of them seen just once. This record belongs to a study of persistence of HIV-infected CD4 T cells. Cells were stimulated with overlapping HIV-1 Gag 15-mer peptides. CD40L-negative CD69-negative CD45RO-high memory CD4+ T cells were sorted as populations depleted of antigen-responding cells. The CDR3 totals 13 residues. The germline V gene has CDR1 LGHDT and CDR2 YNNKEL (reference sequence). V was trimmed by 1 base and J by 4 bases, leaving 7 bases between them.

This receptor was taken from an adult woman with HIV who was CMV-seropositive. This chain uses TRBV3-1 (or the pseudogene TRBV3-2) with TRBJ1-2; the D is unclear. This specimen was CD4+ T cells sorted from PBMCs after approximately 18-hour stimulation, taken from a patient who received antiretroviral therapy. CDR3 protein: CASSQAEIYGYTF. CDR3 DNA: TGTGCCAGCAGCCAAGCAGAGATCTATGGCTACACCTTC.